Below, 8 T cell receptor beta chains from the same sample are listed, as sequenced in a study of blood T cell repertoires in COVID-19. TCRdb keeps only in-frame clones here, not all; method: immunoSEQ multiplex PCR. The sample holds about 300,000 clones, 89% seen once. The sequenced sample consisted of peripheral blood. All receptors derive from a young man who had recovered from COVID-19.

The CDR3, as DNA: TGCGCCAGCAGCTTTTCGGGACAGGGGGTCTACGAGCAGTACTTC. Amino acids: CASSFSGQGVYEQYF. The chain recombines TRBV5-1 with TRBJ2-7; 11 nucleotides match TRBD1. Germline V lookup: CDR1 SGHRS, CDR2 YFSETQ. This CDR3 contains 15 residues. The junction had 4 bases not matched to a gene; V was cut back by 2 bases and J by 3 bases.

CDR3 residues: CASSLGQGMNTEAFF. CDR3 bases: TGTGCCAGTAGTTTGGGACAGGGTATGAACACTGAAGCTTTCTTT. This chain links TRBV19 with TRBJ1-1; TRBD1 aligns across 9 bases. V trimming: 5 bases; J trimming: 0 bases; junction bases outside the gene matches: 4. CDR1 and CDR2 (germline): LNHDA, SQIVND (reference sequence). This CDR3 comprises 15 residues.

The V gene is TRBV5-1, the J gene TRBJ2-3, with a possible D match to TRBD2 (6 bases). With 0 bases removed from V and 4 bases from J, the gap between germline ends came to 21 bases. The germline gives CDR1 SGHRS, CDR2 YFSETQ. CDR3 length: 18 amino acids. The CDR3 nucleotides read TGCGCCAGCAGCTTGGAGGGCCGGAGCGGACTACGATCAGATACGCAGTATTTT. Its protein is CASSLEGRSGLRSDTQYF.

This clone was detected only once. This chain connects TRBV9 to TRBJ2-5; 8 nucleotides line up with TRBD1. CDR1 is SGDLS and CDR2 is YYNGEE in the germline V gene. With V trimmed by 4 bases and J by 5 bases, 7 bases remained unmatched. This CDR3 is 14 amino acids long. CDR3 sequence reads: CASSLGTGGETQYF. CDR3 nucleotides: TGTGCCAGCAGCTTGGGGACAGGCGGGGAGACCCAGTACTTC.

The V and J genes are TRBV2 and TRBJ1-2; 10 positions match TRBD1. This CDR3 comprises 14 residues. V shed 4 bases, J shed 8 bases, and the junction held 7 bases outside the gene matches. Germline lookup yields CDR1 SNHLY and CDR2 FYNNEI. CDR3 in DNA: TGTGCCAGCAGTGTCGAGACAGGGGGCCAAGGCTACACCTTC. Its protein is CASSVETGGQGYTF.

To note about this clone: The sample has other DNA sequences that encode this CDR3 too. The V gene is TRBV5-1, the J gene TRBJ1-1; a possible D gene is TRBD1 (5 bases). The V end lost 0 bases, the J end lost 0 bases, and 12 bases lay between the germline ends. The CDR3 loop spans 16 amino acids. Germline loops: CDR1 SGHRS, CDR2 YFSETQ. The CDR3 nucleotides read TGCGCCAGCAGCTTGGCGCCAGGGCACATGAACACTGAAGCTTTCTTT. Protein: CASSLAPGHMNTEAFF.

This clone was recorded only once. CDR3 DNA sequence: TGTGCCATCAAGGGCAGCGGGAGGGCCGCCGGGGAGCTGTTTTTT. Protein sequence: CAIKGSGRAAGELFF. The V gene is TRBV10-3, the J gene TRBJ2-2; 10 bases align to TRBD2. Germline trimming cut 7 bases from V and 6 bases from J; bases unmatched to any gene: 8. From germline, CDR1 is ENHRY and CDR2 SYGVKD. The CDR3 runs to 15 residues.

The rearrangement uses TRBV30 and TRBJ1-1, with 11 bases matching TRBD1. The CDR3 contains 16 residues. Germline lookup yields CDR1 GTSNPN and CDR2 SVGIG (reference sequence). With V trimmed by 0 bases and J by 4 bases, 7 bases remained unmatched. CDR3 region: CAWSVTAGTGGTEAFF. The CDR3 nucleotides read TGTGCCTGGAGTGTAACCGCCGGGACAGGGGGCACTGAAGCTTTCTTT. Filled out from reference TRBV30 and TRBJ1-1, the complete variable domain reads SQTIHQWPATLVQPVGSPLSLECTVEGTSNPNLYWYRQAAGRGLQLLFYSVGIGQISSEVPQNLSASRPQDRQFILSSKKLLLSDSGFYLCAWSVTAGTGGTEAFFGQGTRLTVV.